This T cell receptor beta chain was recovered during a study of blood T cell repertoires in COVID-19. Study as a whole: There were acute and convalescent COVID-19 samples, and they came from the United States, Italy and Spain. T cells, B-cell-depleted T cells, or PBMCs provided the cDNA or gDNA that served as material.

The CDR3 totals 15 residues. Germline CDR1 is SGDLS and CDR2 is YYNGEE. Trimming removed 0 bases at V and 9 bases at J, with 16 bases between. Authors' analysis steps: Cell counts per sample came from amplifying reference gene primers. This table comes from immunoSEQ multiplex PCR, and its TCRdb copy is limited to in-frame clones, with some not included. V, J and clone size are taken as reported in that table, and D and trimming were inferred from the DNA itself. The table shows around 98,000 clones, with around 85% occurring only once. This receptor was taken from a woman in her fifties or sixties with acute or convalescent COVID-19. This chain joins TRBV9 and TRBJ2-1; tentatively, D is TRBD1 (6 bases). Sequences were obtained from peripheral blood. CDR3 amino acids: CASSVGGLASGEQFF. CDR3 nucleotide sequence: TGTGCCAGCAGCGTAGGGGGGCTAGCCTCGGGTGAGCAGTTCTTC.